The count of the clone carrying this T cell receptor (beta chain) is one. Its specificity is not known. The CDR3 runs 14 residues. V trimming: 5 bases; J trimming: 4 bases; junction bases outside the gene matches: 3. Germline CDR1 SGHTA, CDR2 FQGNSA. These data are taken from a study of cytomegalovirus exposure and HLA in healthy donors. Across the whole study: The roughly 120 million unique TCR beta sequences, from 150 million to 200 million T cells, were found by an earlier analysis.

Whole-study results and caveats: Most TCR sequences showed up rarely, but some public TCRs showed up in many donors. The study labeled roughly 160 TCR beta chains cytomegalovirus-associated. With later analysis, a missense DCLRE1C variant became linked to TCR beta V- and J-gene trimming.

With 60 Vbeta and 13 Jbeta primers, the PCR was carried out. Data came from immunoSEQ multiplex PCR; TCRdb stores just in-frame clones and leaves some out. Among some 110,000 clones, around 64% were seen once, and the ten largest hold about 2%. The clonotype comes from a woman aged 25-40 years in good health and CMV-seronegative. The chain recombines TRBV7-2 with TRBJ2-2; TRBD2 matches 8 bases. Sequencing input: PBMCs. CDR3 DNA: TGTGCCAGCAGCGTCCTAGCGGGCACCGGGGAGCTGTTTTTT. Translation gives CASSVLAGTGELFF.